The 25 T cell receptor beta chains given below trace back to one sample, sequenced in a study of T cells in localized non-small cell lung cancer. Data came from immunoSEQ multiplex PCR; TCRdb stores just in-frame clones and leaves some out. Among 34,000 or so clones, 93% were seen once, and the ten largest hold around 8%. The sample was peripheral blood, taken before any cancer treatment. All receptors derive from a female donor of 60 years or more with stage I lung adenocarcinoma.

This chain joins TRBV4-2 and TRBJ2-1; D not resolved. From germline, CDR1 is LGHNA and CDR2 YNFKEQ. The length of the CDR3 is 13 residues. The V end lost 6 bases, the J end lost 5 bases, and 11 bases lay between the germline ends. CDR3 loop: CASSIPRDNEQFF. In nucleotides, the CDR3 is TGTGCCAGCAGTATCCCCCGAGACAATGAGCAGTTCTTC.

A word on this clone: Other DNA sequences of this sample code for an identical CDR3. The rearrangement uses TRBV29-1 and TRBJ1-1; D not certain. The V end lost 2 bases, the J end lost 1 base, and 5 bases lay between the germline ends. The CDR3 runs 12 residues. Per germline, CDR1 SQVTM and CDR2 ANQGSEA. The CDR3 DNA is TGCAGCGTTGAATCGGCGAACACTGAAGCTTTCTTT. It encodes CSVESANTEAFF.

The V and J genes are TRBV28 and TRBJ2-2; 8 nucleotides agree with TRBD2. CDR3 length: 14 residues. V lost 2 bases, J lost 7 bases, and 3 bases stayed unmatched. The germline gives CDR1 MDHEN, CDR2 SYDVKM. The CDR3: CASSLVLAVGELFF. The CDR3 nucleotides are TGTGCCAGCAGTTTAGTACTAGCGGTCGGGGAGCTGTTTTTT.

This clone was found once. This chain uses TRBV30 with TRBJ2-7; no definite D call. CDR3 length equals 14 residues. V lost 0 bases and J lost 7, with 16 bases in between. Germline-derived CDR1 and CDR2 are GTSNPN and SVGIG (reference sequence). The chain's CDR3 is CAWSVRAQKGEQYF. DNA of the CDR3: TGTGCCTGGAGTGTACGAGCACAGAAAGGGGAGCAGTACTTC.

The chain couples TRBV7-2 to TRBJ2-3; 12 bases are shared with TRBD2. Germline CDR1 reads SGHTA; CDR2 reads FQGNSA. This CDR3 is built from 16 residues. V lost 5 bases to trimming and J lost 2 bases; unmatched junction nucleotides: 5. CDR3 residues: CASSPGLAGFTDTQYF. Here the CDR3 DNA reads TGTGCCAGCAGCCCAGGACTAGCGGGGTTCACAGATACGCAGTATTTT.

This rearrangement joins TRBV7-2 to TRBJ2-7; D ambiguous. CDR1 is SGHTA, CDR2 FQGNSA, per germline. This CDR3 spans 14 amino acids. The V and J ends lost 2 bases and 1 base respectively, with 9 bases between them. The CDR3: CASSLYWRSYEQYF. The CDR3, as DNA: TGTGCCAGCAGCTTATACTGGCGATCCTACGAGCAGTACTTC.

The chain carries TRBV10-3 and TRBJ2-7; TRBD2 agrees at 7 bases. Germline CDR1 ENHRY, CDR2 SYGVKD. This CDR3 is 15 amino acids long. Trimming took 8 bases from V and 0 from J; bases not matched to a gene: 10. The CDR3 sequence: CAISSSGAISYEQYF. The CDR3 region has the DNA TGTGCCATCTCCTCTAGCGGAGCAATCTCCTACGAGCAGTACTTC.

This chain joins TRBV6-5 and TRBJ1-2, with D perhaps matching TRBD1 (5 bases). Trimming stripped 2 bases from V and 8 bases from J, with 12 bases between. This CDR3 has 13 amino acids. Germline V gene sequence: CDR1 MNHEY, CDR2 SVGAGI. CDR3 region: CASSYRDVGGYTF. The CDR3 DNA is TGTGCCAGCAGTTACCGGGACGTAGGAGGCTACACCTTC.

This clone was counted a single time. J is TRBJ2-1 and V is TRBV27, with D perhaps given as TRBD1 or TRBD2 (8 bases each). The V end was cut by 0 bases, the J end by 1 base, with 16 bases between. CDR3 length: 18 amino acids. CDR1 and CDR2 from the germline V gene are MNHEY and SMNVEV (reference sequence). The CDR3 loop reads CASSLSRGDRLSYNEQFF. The CDR3 region has the DNA TGTGCCAGCAGTTTATCGCGGGGGGACAGGCTATCCTACAATGAGCAGTTCTTC.

This chain joins TRBV5-1 and TRBJ2-7, with 7 nucleotides matching TRBD2. CDR1 is SGHRS and CDR2 is YFSETQ in the germline V gene. The V and J ends lost 3 bases and 0 bases, in that order; junction bases with no gene match: 3. The CDR3 is made up of 14 amino acids. CDR3 protein: CASSYSGDSYEQYF. DNA for the CDR3: TGCGCCAGCAGCTACAGCGGGGACTCCTACGAGCAGTACTTC.

V is TRBV5-1 and J is TRBJ2-3; 14 bases are a match to TRBD2. The V and J ends lost 3 bases and 2 bases, in that order; junction bases with no gene match: 5. The CDR3 runs 17 residues. The germline gives CDR1 SGHRS, CDR2 YFSETQ. The CDR3 is CASSSRTSGGFTDTQYF. CDR3 DNA: TGCGCCAGCAGCTCCCGGACTAGCGGGGGGTTCACAGATACGCAGTATTTT.

A few counts support this clone. V is TRBV7-2 and J is TRBJ1-2, with D possibly being TRBD1 (6 bases). CDR1 and CDR2 (germline): SGHTA, FQGNSA. V was pared by 5 bases and J by 2 bases, with 9 bases between. This CDR3 is built from 13 residues. The CDR3 region has the DNA TGTGCCAGCAGCCCGCAGGGGAACTATGGCTACACCTTC. Translating it yields CASSPQGNYGYTF. Variable domain in full (rest from reference TRBV7-2 and TRBJ1-2): GAGVSQSPSNKVTEKGKDVELRCDPISGHTALYWYRQSLGQGLEFLIYFQGNSAPDKSGLPSDRFSAERTGGSVSTLTIQRTQQEDSAVYLCASSPQGNYGYTFGSGTRLTVV.

The chain links TRBV7-3 to TRBJ1-5; D call uncertain. The V gene lost 4 bases and the J gene lost 3 bases, with 7 bases spanning the gap. The CDR3 loop spans 13 amino acids. Germline V gene data show CDR1 as SGHTA and CDR2 as FQGTGA. The CDR3 coding sequence is TGTGCCAGCAGCTCCTCCTACAATCAGCCCCAGCATTTT. Amino acids: CASSSSYNQPQHF. Using reference TRBV7-3 and TRBJ1-5 for the parts outside the CDR3, the full variable domain is GAGVSQTPSNKVTEKGKYVELRCDPISGHTALYWYRQSLGQGPEFLIYFQGTGAADDSGLPNDRFFAVRPEGSVSTLKIQRTERGDSAVYLCASSSSYNQPQHFGDGTRLSIL.

This clone was counted a single time. The chain carries TRBV6-4 and TRBJ2-7; D gene ambiguous. The germline V gene has CDR1 MRHNA and CDR2 SNTAGT. CDR3 length: 17 amino acids. Trimming left V 0 bases short and J 4 bases short, with 19 bases between. For the CDR3, the DNA is TGTGCCAGCAGTGACTCATACAAGGGCAGAAGAGTTTACGAGCAGTACGTC. This encodes CASSDSYKGRRVYEQYV.

The chain has TRBV6-5 and TRBJ2-1, with 8 bases fitting TRBD2. V gave up 6 bases and J gave up 1 base; unmatched junction bases: 5. This CDR3 is built from 15 residues. Germline V CDR1 and CDR2: MNHEY, SVGAGI. The CDR3 bases are TGTGCCAGCAGAATTAGCGGGATGTCCTACAATGAGCAGTTCTTC. Translating gives CASRISGMSYNEQFF.

The chain employs TRBV25-1 and TRBJ1-2; a possible D gene is TRBD1 (5 bases). This CDR3 contains 11 residues. V lost 10 bases, J lost 7 bases, and 13 bases lay in between. Germline V gives CDR1 MGHDK, CDR2 SYGVNS. The CDR3 spells CATSGGVGYTF. CDR3 in DNA: TGTGCCACCTCTGGGGGAGTTGGCTACACCTTC.

The chain employs TRBV7-6 and TRBJ1-6; 8 positions match TRBD1. V gave up 1 base and J gave up 5 bases; unmatched junction bases: 7. Germline V gene lookup returns CDR1 SGHVS and CDR2 FNYEAQ. There are 17 residues in the CDR3. CDR3 in DNA: TGTGCCAGCAGCTTAGAGGGGCAGGGGGCTAATAATTCACCCCTCCACTTT. Translated: CASSLEGQGANNSPLHF.

CDR3: CASSSSLNEKLFF. DNA for the CDR3: TGTGCCAGCTCATCAAGTTTAAATGAAAAACTGTTTTTT. J is TRBJ1-4 and V is TRBV18, with no clear D. The germline CDR1 and CDR2 sequences are KGHSH and LQKENI. The CDR3 is 13 amino acids. Deletions cut 5 bases from V and 5 bases from J, with 9 bases between. The complete variable domain, with remaining parts taken from reference TRBV18 and TRBJ1-4, reads NAGVMQNPRHLVRRRGQEARLRCSPMKGHSHVYWYRQLPEEGLKFMVYLQKENIIDESGMPKERFSAEFPKEGPSILRIQQVVRGDSAAYFCASSSSLNEKLFFGSGTQLSVL.

The J gene is TRBJ2-1, the V gene TRBV25-1; weak D call: TRBD1 (6 bases). The CDR3 runs 14 residues. V was cut by 7 bases and J by 2 bases, with 12 bases left in between. Germline CDR1 and CDR2: MGHDK and SYGVNS. The CDR3 loop is CASKDDRTYNEQFF. In DNA, the CDR3 is TGTGCCAGCAAGGACGACAGGACCTACAATGAGCAGTTCTTC. The full variable domain, rest sourced from reference TRBV25-1 and TRBJ2-1, is EADIYQTPRYLVIGTGKKITLECSQTMGHDKMYWYQQDPGMELHLIHYSYGVNSTEKGDLSSESTVSRIRTEHFPLTLESARPSHTSQYLCASKDDRTYNEQFFGPGTRLTVL.

The table lists this clone with a few counts. The V gene is TRBV7-7, the J gene TRBJ2-6; no reliable D call. The CDR3 covers 18 residues. Germline V gene data show CDR1 as SSHAT and CDR2 as FNYEAQ (reference sequence). Trimming cost V 5 bases and J 5 bases, with 22 bases left between them. CDR3 coding DNA: TGTGCCAGCAGCATCTGCCGAGTGCCACAAAGTCGGGCCAACGTCCTGACTTTC. This encodes CASSICRVPQSRANVLTF.

The CDR3 DNA reads TGTGCCATCAGCCCGACAGCCATCGGCGCTGAAGCTTTCTTT. Its translation: CAISPTAIGAEAFF. This chain connects TRBV10-3 to TRBJ1-1, with D perhaps TRBD1 (5 bases). Looked up from germline, CDR1 is ENHRY and CDR2 is SYGVKD. The CDR3 extends over 14 amino acids. Trimming left V 6 bases short and J 6 bases short, with 17 bases between.

The V and J genes are TRBV21-1 and TRBJ2-1; the table's TRBD2 call for D was not verified on the DNA. TRBV21-1 is deemed a pseudogene. The CDR3 runs 16 residues. This CDR3 is CASSVSGTPHGNEQFF. The DNA for the CDR3 is TGTGCCAGCAGCGTCTCCGGGACTCCCCATGGCAATGAGCAGTTCTTC.

On this clone itself: Other nucleotide sequences from this sample produce the same CDR3. The genes are TRBV6-6 and TRBJ1-5; possible D gene TRBD1, 5 bases. The germline V gene has CDR1 MNHNY and CDR2 SVGAGI (reference sequence). Trimming left V 6 bases short and J 4 bases short, with 13 bases between. This CDR3 spans 14 amino acids. CDR3 amino acids: CASRGRQSNQPQHF. As DNA, the CDR3 is TGTGCCAGCAGGGGCCGACAGTCAAATCAGCCCCAGCATTTT.

The chain combines TRBV6-5 with TRBJ2-2; 7 nucleotides align to TRBD1. With V trimmed by 4 bases and J by 0 bases, 2 bases remained unmatched. Per the germline V gene, CDR1 is MNHEY and CDR2 is SVGAGI. This CDR3 has 15 amino acids. CDR3 DNA: TGTGCCAGCAGTTTGACAGGGTCGAACACCGGGGAGCTGTTTTTT. Its translation is CASSLTGSNTGELFF.

The chain combines TRBV6-6 with TRBJ1-4, with 9 bases that match TRBD1. Trimming at V came to 8 bases and at J to 4 bases, leaving 8 bases not matched to a gene. Germline lookup yields CDR1 MNHNY and CDR2 SVGAGI (reference sequence). This CDR3 spans 15 amino acids. The CDR3 DNA follows: TGTGCCAGCTCTCCGATGACAGGGGGTAATGAAAAACTGTTTTTT. It codes for CASSPMTGGNEKLFF.